This is a list of T cell receptor beta chains from one sample in a study of CD8 T cells in ankylosing spondylitis. MiXCR, run by TCRdb on the 5' RACE reads, gives a single entry per CDR3 protein. In the table there are about 750,000 distinct CDR3 sequences, 15% to 20% of which are singletons. The specimen sequenced was blood, either unsorted or a sorted T cell fraction (not recorded which). These receptors came from a male donor with ankylosing spondylitis. Each CDR3 is given with its conserved first and last residue. The order of the fields is J gene, D gene, clone size, V gene, CDR3 protein, CDR3 DNA. A D gene is named only where the DNA matches it firmly. Expanded clones get a size class; other rows say once, few or many, or leave the size out.

>TRBJ1-2|-|-|TRBV7-9
CASSLDSGPSYGYTF
TGTGCCAGCAGCTTAGATTCCGGGCCAAGCTATGGCTACACCTTC
>TRBJ1-1|TRBD1|-|TRBV10-3
CAIGRLQGDTEAFF
TGTGCCATCGGTAGGTTACAGGGGGACACTGAAGCTTTCTTT
>TRBJ1-4|TRBD1|-|TRBV20-1
CSAGTGYNEKLFF
TGCAGTGCTGGGACAGGGTATAATGAAAAACTGTTTTTT
>TRBJ1-5|-|few|TRBV6-2/TRBV6-3
CASSEINQPQHF
TGTGCCAGCAGCGAGATCAATCAGCCCCAGCATTTT
>TRBJ1-1|-|few|TRBV11-2
CASSTILGGAGNTEAFF
TGTGCCAGCAGCACCATCCTTGGGGGGGCAGGGAACACTGAAGCTTTCTTT
>TRBJ2-5|-|-|TRBV3-1
CASSQVTWYQETQYF
TGTGCCAGCAGCCAAGTAACCTGGTACCAAGAGACCCAGTACTTC
>TRBJ2-3|-|few|TRBV4-1
CASSRKTGPQLTDTQYF
TGCGCCAGCAGCCGGAAAACGGGGCCACAACTAACAGATACGCAGTATTTT
>TRBJ2-1|-|-|TRBV29-1
CSVQGGVGHNEQFF
TGCAGCGTCCAAGGGGGGGTAGGGCACAATGAGCAGTTCTTC
>TRBJ2-1|TRBD2|few|TRBV7-3
CASSFHGNPGGEQFF
TGTGCCAGCAGCTTCCACGGGAACCCCGGGGGGGAGCAGTTCTTC
>TRBJ2-1|-|-|TRBV7-2
CASSLVTRGNEQFF
TGTGCCAGCAGCTTAGTAACTAGGGGGAATGAGCAGTTCTTC
>TRBJ2-7|-|few|TRBV7-2
CASSGYLAYEQYF
TGTGCCAGCAGCGGATACCTTGCCTACGAGCAGTACTTC